This T cell receptor (beta chain) was recorded in a study of a mutant IDH1 vaccine in newly diagnosed glioma. The wider study: Patients were given eight vaccinations, scheduled in weeks 1, 3, 5, 7, 11, 15, 19 and 23. Antecedent treatment encompassed radiotherapy, temozolomide, or their combination; the majority received both.

TCRdb's table, derived via immunoSEQ multiplex PCR, lists solely in-frame clones and lacks some. In the table there are about 56,000 clones, 80% to 90% of which are singletons. The V gene lost 1 base and the J gene lost 0 bases, with 12 bases spanning the gap. The germline gives CDR1 LNHNV, CDR2 YYDKDF (reference sequence). The CDR3 covers 17 residues. The sample's time point: week 23, last vaccination. A single vaccine dose contained 300 ug of mutant IDH1 20-mer peptide, and topical imiquimod was used with it. Donors had new WHO grade 3 or 4 IDH1-mutant, ATRX-lost astrocytomas. Concerning this clone itself: Its cognate antigen is unknown.

This specimen was PBMCs, taken from a glioma patient whose treatment included an IDH1 peptide vaccine. V and J are TRBV15 and TRBJ1-4; D is possibly TRBD1 (5 bases). The sequence derives from a man between 35 and 55 years old with glioma. The DNA for the CDR3 is TGTGCCACCAGCAGAGGACAGAAACTTTCAACTAATGAAAAACTGTTTTTT. Translation gives CATSRGQKLSTNEKLFF.